These T cell receptor beta chains were read from a single sample in a study of response to subunit inactivated influenza vaccine. TCRdb redid the calling of the RT-PCR reads with MiXCR, one entry per CDR3 protein. The sample has more than 500,000 distinct CDR3 sequences; approximately 10% are singletons. A further study also used this sample, focusing on T cells expressing NK-cell markers.

The material sequenced was PBMCs from blood, taken on the day of vaccination. These receptors all stem from a man aged 45-65 years who received an inactivated influenza vaccine. CDR3s include the opening cysteine and the closing phenylalanine or tryptophan.

V: TRBV12-3/TRBV12-4
CDR3: CASSLDGQGKQYF

V: TRBV5-1
CDR3: CASSLIAGGSLNEQFF

V: TRBV18
CDR3: CASSAGQGETQYF

V: TRBV15
CDR3: CATSRGTSGYRTSYNEQFF

V: TRBV9
CDR3: CASSVGGGELFF

V: TRBV30
CDR3: CAWSGGSGGSSYNEQFF

V: TRBV6-1
CDR3: CASAIAGGSGIYNEQFF

V: TRBV20-1
CDR3: CSARVGGWDTGELFF

V: TRBV12-3/TRBV12-4
CDR3: CASSLRNWRDTGELFF

V: TRBV5-1
CDR3: CASSLVPPLGTGELFF

V: TRBV6-5
CDR3: CASSFWRGEQYF

V: TRBV29-1
CDR3: CSVEEPGEQYF

V: TRBV27
CDR3: CASTTAGLLHEQYF

V: TRBV11-2
CDR3: CASNPRGGPFNGLTDTQYF

V: TRBV4-1
CDR3: CASSHAGQGSNSPLHF

V: TRBV5-1
CDR3: CASSNGGYRLAYEQYF

V: TRBV18
CDR3: CASSPRDRDFSGANVLTF

V: TRBV5-1
CDR3: CASSFRPEGTYEQYF

V: TRBV9
CDR3: CASSAGTSKDIQYF

V: TRBV20-1
CDR3: CSASVLSGTADQPQHF

V: TRBV12-3/TRBV12-4
CDR3: CASSYAGGPGNIQYF

V: TRBV29-1
CDR3: CSVETSGRSYNEQFF

V: TRBV9
CDR3: CASSVGDSFDYGYTF

V: TRBV21-1
CDR3: CASSKKGALVSYEQYF

V: TRBV28
CDR3: CASSFPSPLTDTQYF

V: TRBV6-8
CDR3: CASSYKRQGAAVEQYF

V: TRBV12-3/TRBV12-4
CDR3: CASSHPNNGDSPLHF

V: TRBV28
CDR3: CASRSTAFGAGYGYTF

V: TRBV24-1
CDR3: CATSGRTSGGDQETQYF

V: TRBV10-3
CDR3: CAISEPGKQGAQGYTF

V: TRBV30
CDR3: CAWSVKGGQPQHF